What follows are 20 T cell receptor delta chains derived from one specimen sequenced in a study of γδ T cells in repeated Plasmodium falciparum infection. TCRdb fed the multiplex PCR reads to CATT. The sample has tens of thousands of delta-chain clones; approximately 1.5% are singletons. Flow sorting of PBMC yielded separate Vgamma9/Vdelta2+ and Vdelta2-negative gammadelta T cell populations for bulk repertoire analysis. The sequenced sample consisted of gamma-delta T cells from blood. The source is a pool of human donors (malaria-infected and uninfected, not separated).

The sample holds many counts of this clone. The protein TCRdb gives is from a much larger clone and does not agree with this DNA's translation at residue 13, likely a read error; the protein shown here comes from the DNA. Here the CDR3 reads CALRELRPGGGHCKLIF. CDR3 sequence (DNA): TGTGCTCTTAGGGAACTCAGGCCCGGCGGGGGCCACTGTAAACTCATCTTT. The V gene is TRDV1, the J gene TRDJ1; a possible D gene is TRDD3 (5 bases). The CDR3 length is 17 residues. In germline, CDR1 is TSWWSYY, CDR2 QGS.

To note about this clone: The protein held in TCRdb is that of a much larger clone and does not match this DNA's translation at residue 14, likely because of a read error; the protein shown is translated from the DNA. The chain employs TRDV3 and TRDJ1, with 9 bases fitting TRDD3. The CDR3 is made up of 19 amino acids. Germline CDR1 TVYSNPD, CDR2 GDNSRS (reference sequence). V shed 2 bases and J 3 bases; nucleotides not matched to a gene: 22. CDR3 region: CAFWRSAYWGSPYADKLIF. Here the CDR3 DNA reads TGTGCCTTTTGGCGCTCGGCGTACTGGGGGAGTCCTTACGCCGATAAACTCATCTTT.

This clone showed up many times. For this DNA, TCRdb reports the protein of a much larger clone, which diverges at residue 18, most likely from a read error; the protein presented here is translated directly from the DNA. The chain employs TRDV2 and TRDJ1; 12 bases align to TRDD3. The CDR3 has 19 amino acids. Germline V CDR1 and CDR2: GEAIGNYY, EKD. CDR3 region: CACDTAGVLGDTVRDKLTF. The DNA for the CDR3 is TGTGCCTGTGACACCGCGGGTGTACTGGGGGATACAGTAAGAGATAAACTCACCTTT.

About this clone: The TCRdb record carries a much larger clone's protein, which differs from this DNA's translation at residue 3; a read error is the likely cause, and the protein listed here is the DNA translation. The chain uses TRDV1 and TRDJ1; 7 nucleotides match TRDD3. Because TCRdb records no J gene, it was assigned here through a match of the DNA to germline. This CDR3 region has 13 residues. After removal of 10 bases from V and 4 bases from J, the junction contained 9 bases not matched to a gene. From germline, CDR1 is TSWWSYY and CDR2 QGS. The CDR3 loop is CAPGRGMVDKLIF. In nucleotides, the CDR3 is TGTGCTCCTGGTAGGGGGATGGTCGATAAACTCATCTTT.

This clone has at least ten counts. The same CDR3 arises from other DNA sequences in this sample as well. The chain links TRDV1 to TRDJ1, with a weak D call TRDD3 (6 bases). The CDR3 has 24 amino acids. The germline V and J ends were trimmed by 0 bases and 8 bases, with 43 bases remaining between them. CDR1 and CDR2 from the germline V gene are TSWWSYY and QGS. As DNA, the CDR3 is TGTGCTCTTGGGGAACTTCGTGGGATCAATTTACTCCCCCCAATCGGTGGTGGGGGCACAAAACTCATCTTT. Its protein is CALGELRGINLLPPIGGGGTKLIF.

This clone was counted only a few times. The amino acid sequence in TCRdb belongs to a much larger clone and departs from this DNA's translation at residue 23, likely a sequencing read error; the sequence shown is translated from the DNA. V gene TRDV1 was called; the J gene was not; no DNA check was done on the table's D call, TRDD3. CDR1 and CDR2 from the germline V gene are TSWWSYY and QGS. The CDR3 is 25 residues long. The DNA for the CDR3 is TGTGCTCTTGGGGACTCTCCTACAACGGAACCCCAACCCCGTACTGGGGGATTACCAACCGATAAATTCATCTTT. Residues: CALGDSPTTEPQPRTGGLPTDKFIF.

This clone was found many times. A far larger clone lies a single base away; this is likely a read error. The sample holds other DNA sequences that translate to the same CDR3. This chain links TRDV1 with TRDJ1; 8 bases fit TRDD3. CDR1 TSWWSYY and CDR2 QGS come from the germline V gene. This CDR3 has 22 amino acids. Written as DNA, the CDR3 is TGTGCCCTTGGGGAACAGCCTTACGCTGGTGCTTTAGTAGTGGGGGATACCGATAAACTCATCTTT. Its translation is CALGEQPYAGALVVGDTDKLIF.

This clone was counted between two and nine times. The mismatch at residue 7 between this DNA's translation and the TCRdb protein of a much larger clone likely reflects a read error; the protein shown is translated from the DNA. The chain couples TRDV1 to TRDJ1; TRDD3 is a possible D gene (6 bases). The CDR3 totals 22 residues. Germline V CDR1 and CDR2: TSWWSYY, QGS. Deletions cut 4 bases from V and 0 bases from J, with 33 bases between. The CDR3 DNA sequence: TGTGCTCTTGGGGGATCTATGGCCGGGATAAGGGGGGGTCTCCGGTACACCGATAAACTCATCTTT. Translating gives CALGGSMAGIRGGLRYTDKLIF.

This clone was seen at least ten times. The protein recorded in TCRdb matches a much larger clone and deviates from this DNA's translation at residue 9, suggesting a read error; the protein here is obtained by translating the DNA. The CDR3 DNA is TGTGCTCTTGGGGATGGTTATAGACGGGGATACGGTTTTTATTTGACCGATAAACTCATCTTT. It yields the protein CALGDGYRRGYGFYLTDKLIF. The genes are TRDV1 and TRDJ1; the match to TRDD3 covers 9 bases. This CDR3 is built from 21 residues. The trim removed 3 bases at V and 2 bases at J, leaving 22 bases unmatched. The germline V gene has CDR1 TSWWSYY and CDR2 QGS.

This clone was detected ten times or more. It differs at one base from a far larger clone, so likely a read error. The same CDR3 arises from other DNA sequences in this sample as well. The CDR3 sequence: CALGEGFLQTYTDKLIF. The CDR3 DNA is TGTGCGCTTGGGGAAGGTTTCCTCCAGACCTACACCGATAAACTCATCTTT. This chain links TRDV1 with TRDJ1; the D gene could be TRDD2 or TRDD3 (5 bases each). This CDR3 is built from 17 residues. Germline-derived CDR1 and CDR2 are TSWWSYY and QGS.

Comment on this clone: The TCRdb protein, from a much larger clone, departs from this DNA's translation at residue 8, likely by read error; the protein shown derives from the DNA. V usage is TRDV2 and J usage is TRDJ1; 9 positions agree with TRDD3. TCRdb is silent on the J gene; assignment here came from matching the DNA to germline. The CDR3 covers 21 residues. The V and J ends lost 0 bases and 0 bases, in that order; junction bases with no gene match: 19. From germline, CDR1 is GEAIGNYY and CDR2 EKD. In DNA form, the CDR3 reads TGTGCCTGTGACACCGTTACTTGGGGATACGCCGAGCGGAAGGACACCGATAAACTCATCTTT. Its protein product is CACDTVTWGYAERKDTDKLIF.

This clone was detected a few times. With a far larger clone one base away, a read error is the likely cause. Other DNA sequences from this sample encode an identical CDR3 as well. V is TRDV3 and J is TRDJ1, with 11 bases matching TRDD3. Per germline, CDR1 TVYSNPD and CDR2 GDNSRS (reference sequence). The CDR3 extends over 20 amino acids. CDR3 sequence reads: CALRWIRGVYWGIKTDKLIF. CDR3 coding DNA: TGCGCCCTTCGCTGGATCAGGGGGGTTTACTGGGGGATAAAGACCGATAAACTCATCTTT.

The V gene is TRDV1, the J gene TRDJ1, with D unclear. Germline matching of the DNA provided the J gene here, since TCRdb leaves it blank. V was cut by 0 bases and J by 2 bases, with 7 bases left in between. This CDR3 is 14 amino acids long. The germline gives CDR1 TSWWSYY, CDR2 QGS. The CDR3 DNA is TGTGCTCTTGGGGAACTGTCCTGGACCGATAAACTCATCTTT. Protein sequence: CALGELSWTDKLIF.

This clone was detected a few times. TCRdb attributes to this sequence the protein of a much larger clone, which differs from the DNA translation at residue 16; a read error is likely, and the protein displayed is translated from the DNA. The chain joins TRDV1 to TRDJ1, with TRDD3 matching 9 bases. The germline V gene encodes CDR1 TSWWSYY and CDR2 QGS. The CDR3 sequence is 19 residues long. CDR3: CALGERITRGIPPTDRLIF. The CDR3, as DNA: TGTGCTCTTGGGGAAAGGATCACTAGGGGGATACCGCCCACCGATAGACTCATCTTT.

Points on this clone: The protein TCRdb lists belongs to a much larger clone and differs from this DNA's translation at residue 21, which points to a read error; the protein shown is made from the DNA. This chain connects TRDV1 to TRDJ1; 13 bases line up with TRDD3. Matching the DNA to germline supplied the J gene, which TCRdb does not give. There are 28 residues in the CDR3. J was trimmed by 0 bases and V by 0 bases; bases with no gene match: 34. CDR1 and CDR2 from the germline V gene are TSWWSYY and QGS. CDR3 sequence: CALGELSHGFLREPYWGIRRVYTDKLIF. CDR3 bases: TGTGCTCTTGGGGAACTTAGTCATGGGTTCCTAAGGGAGCCGTACTGGGGGATACGTAGGGTGTACACCGATAAACTCATCTTT.

This clone was seen at least ten times. The mismatch at residue 23 between this DNA's translation and the TCRdb protein of a much larger clone likely reflects a read error; the protein shown is translated from the DNA. No J gene was called, and the V gene is TRDV1; the D call of TRDD3 is as the table states it, not checked on the DNA. This CDR3 spans 24 amino acids. CDR1 TSWWSYY and CDR2 QGS come from the germline V gene. CDR3 residues: CALGEPTFFCPNWGIPCYTDKLTF. CDR3 coding DNA: TGTGCTCTTGGGGAACCCACCTTTTTCTGTCCTAACTGGGGGATACCCTGCTACACCGATAAACTCACCTTT.

This clone was seen only a few times. This is likely an artifact of a read error, given a far larger clone one base away. Other DNA sequences in the sample encode the same CDR3. The chain couples TRDV2 to TRDJ3; 8 bases are shared with TRDD3. Germline V lookup: CDR1 GEAIGNYY, CDR2 EKD. Losses at the gene ends were 3 bases for V and 0 bases for J; bases not matched to a gene: 18. CDR3 length equals 22 residues. The CDR3 loop reads CACDSGAFTGGPSSWDTRQMFF. CDR3 DNA sequence: TGTGCCTGTGACTCCGGCGCGTTTACTGGGGGCCCAAGCTCCTGGGACACCCGACAGATGTTTTTC.

A word on this clone: This DNA's translation differs at residue 12 from TCRdb's protein, which comes from a much larger clone; a read error is likely, and the protein shown is translated from the DNA. This CDR3 is CALGGKLGGYDIYTDKLIF. DNA of the CDR3: TGTGCTCTTGGGGGCAAACTTGGGGGATACGATATATACACCGATAAACTCATCTTT. The genes are TRDV1 and TRDJ1; 11 bases match TRDD3. TCRdb leaves out the J gene; it was filled in here by matching the DNA to germline. V shed 4 bases and J 0 bases; nucleotides not matched to a gene: 13. CDR1 and CDR2 (germline): TSWWSYY, QGS. The length of the CDR3 is 19 residues.

This clone has a count of ten or more. Translating this DNA gives a protein that differs at residue 12 from the TCRdb one, which belongs to a much larger clone; a read error is likely, and the protein shown is this translation. This rearrangement joins TRDV1 to TRDJ1; 9 bases align to TRDD3. CDR3 length: 21 amino acids. V lost 1 base, J lost 0 bases, and 18 bases stayed unmatched. Germline V CDR1 and CDR2: TSWWSYY, QGS. The CDR3 DNA follows: TGTGCTCTTGGGGAACAATCCGGGTACTGGGGGACCTCCTCTGACACCGATAAACTCATCTTT. Residues: CALGEQSGYWGTSSDTDKLIF.

This clone was counted at least ten times. The chain recombines TRDV2 with TRDJ1; 8 nucleotides line up with TRDD3. J gave up 0 bases and V 2 bases, and 7 bases lay outside the gene matches. Germline CDR1 and CDR2: GEAIGNYY and EKD. The CDR3 is 16 amino acids. CDR3 bases: TGTGCCTGTGACATTTTGCTGGGGGAAAACACCGATAAACTCATCTTT. Protein sequence: CACDILLGENTDKLIF.